The next 21 T cell receptor beta chains were all read from a single sample in a study of cytomegalovirus exposure and HLA in healthy donors. The primer mix had 60 Vbeta and 13 Jbeta primers. Sequencing was performed with immunoSEQ multiplex PCR; in TCRdb, only in-frame clones are kept and a portion is missing. Here the sample spans about 130,000 clones, around 81% being singletons. Specimen: PBMCs. These receptors came from a female donor in good health and CMV-seronegative.

The rearrangement uses TRBV7-9 and TRBJ2-3; tentative D call: TRBD2 (7 bases). Germline V gene data show CDR1 as SEHNR and CDR2 as FQNEAQ (reference sequence). The CDR3 extends over 16 amino acids. Trimming pared 2 bases from V and 2 bases from J, leaving 14 bases between. CDR3 DNA: TGTGCCAGCAGCTTATCTGAAGGGGGGGACACAGATACGCAGTATTTT. Amino acids: CASSLSEGGDTDTQYF. The variable domain in full, with the rest retrieved from reference TRBV7-9 and TRBJ2-3, is DTGVSQNPRHKITKRGQNVTFRCDPISEHNRLYWYRQTLGQGPEFLTYFQNEAQLEKSRLLSDRFSAERPKGSFSTLEIQRTEQGDSAMYLCASSLSEGGDTDTQYFGPGTRLTVL.

The chain carries TRBV7-9 and TRBJ1-2, with TRBD1 identical over 11 bases. Germline V gives CDR1 SEHNR, CDR2 FQNEAQ (reference sequence). Losses at the gene ends were 4 bases for V and 7 bases for J; bases not matched to a gene: 8. CDR3 length equals 15 residues. The CDR3 DNA sequence: TGTGCCAGCAGCTCCCTCCGGACAGGGGGCGCTGGCTACACCTTC. Amino acid sequence: CASSSLRTGGAGYTF.

This chain joins TRBV28 and TRBJ1-4; tentative D call: TRBD1 (5 bases). The V end was cut by 3 bases, the J end by 8 bases, with 22 bases between. The CDR3 is 17 amino acids. The germline CDR1 and CDR2 sequences are MDHEN and SYDVKM. DNA for the CDR3: TGTGCCAGCAGTTTTCCGTATAGGGGCAGGGAGGAAGAAAAACTGTTTTTT. This encodes CASSFPYRGREEEKLFF.

This clone has just one count. As the CDR3 is not closed by the conserved phenylalanine or tryptophan, this likely results from a read error. V is TRBV19 and J is TRBJ1-1; D is unresolved. Germline V gene data show CDR1 as LNHDA and CDR2 as SQIVND (reference sequence). Trimming pared 6 bases from V and 10 bases from J, leaving 12 bases between. The CDR3 runs to 11 residues. CDR3 sequence (DNA): TGTGCCAGTAGCCAAGCGGGCGTAGCTTTCTCT. Encoded protein: CASSQAGVAFS.

This clone was observed a few times. This sequence joins TRBV6-4 and TRBJ1-6; maybe TRBD1 (5 bases). The CDR3 runs 13 residues. V lost 2 bases and J 9 bases, leaving 8 bases between the germline ends. Germline V CDR1 and CDR2: MRHNA, SNTAGT. CDR3 sequence: CASSDDSFSPLHF. CDR3 in DNA: TGTGCCAGCAGTGACGACAGTTTTTCACCCCTCCACTTT.

V is TRBV9 and J is TRBJ1-2, with 7 bases fitting TRBD1. Germline-derived CDR1 and CDR2 are SGDLS and YYNGEE. This CDR3 contains 15 residues. The ends lost 0 bases at V and 4 bases at J; junction bases unmatched: 6. The CDR3 DNA follows: TGTGCCAGCAGCGTAGGGGACAGAAACTTCTATGGCTACACCTTC. Its translation is CASSVGDRNFYGYTF.

The chain uses TRBV9 and TRBJ2-7; a possible D gene is TRBD1 (5 bases). This CDR3 has 14 residues. The germline CDR1 and CDR2 sequences are SGDLS and YYNGEE. V gave up 2 bases and J gave up 3 bases, with 12 bases separating them. CDR3: CASSVGAKGYEQYF. In DNA, the CDR3 is TGTGCCAGCAGCGTTGGGGCTAAGGGCTACGAGCAGTACTTC.

V is TRBV2 and J is TRBJ2-1; 8 bases agree with TRBD2. Germline-derived CDR1 and CDR2 are SNHLY and FYNNEI. The CDR3 is 14 residues long. The V and J ends lost 8 bases and 7 bases, in that order; junction bases with no gene match: 10. CDR3 in DNA: TGTGCCAGCTCCCCACGGGAGGGCCTTAATGAGCAGTTCTTC. Protein product: CASSPREGLNEQFF.

The chain uses TRBV10-3 and TRBJ2-2, with TRBD2 matching over 11 bases. The CDR3 is 19 residues long. Germline lookup yields CDR1 ENHRY and CDR2 SYGVKD. V was pared by 6 bases and J by 5 bases, with 17 bases of the junction left unmatched. The DNA of the CDR3 is TGTGCCATCAGAGACACCCTAGCGGGGGGCCTCGTTGCGACCGGGGAGCTGTTTTTT. Translated: CAIRDTLAGGLVATGELFF.

This clone was seen once. The CDR3 reads CASIPDRGPNSPLHF. The DNA for the CDR3 is TGTGCCAGCATCCCTGACAGGGGGCCTAATTCACCCCTCCACTTT. The chain uses TRBV2 and TRBJ1-6, with 10 bases that match TRBD1. Per germline, CDR1 SNHLY and CDR2 FYNNEI. J lost 6 bases, V lost 7 bases, and 6 bases had no gene match. This CDR3 has 15 amino acids.

This chain links TRBV6-5 with TRBJ2-3, with a tentative D call TRBD1 (6 bases). Germline CDR1 is MNHEY and CDR2 is SVGAGI. V lost 4 bases to trimming and J lost 5 bases, with 10 bases between them. The CDR3 spans 13 residues. CDR3 amino acids: CASSLQQGDTQYF. DNA of the CDR3: TGTGCCAGCAGTTTACAACAGGGAGATACGCAGTATTTT.

Only a few counts were recorded for this clone. The gene calls are TRBV18 and TRBJ1-6, with 7 nucleotides matching TRBD1. V shed 4 bases, J shed 7 bases, and the junction held 10 bases outside the gene matches. Germline V gene sequence: CDR1 KGHSH, CDR2 LQKENI. The CDR3 spans 16 residues. CDR3 nucleotide sequence: TGTGCCAGCTCACTTCAGGGACAGCCTCTCAATTCACCCCTCCACTTT. It yields the protein CASSLQGQPLNSPLHF.

The genes are TRBV5-1 and TRBJ2-2; D gene unclear. V was trimmed by 3 bases and J by 8 bases, leaving 14 bases between them. The germline CDR1 and CDR2 sequences are SGHRS and YFSETQ. CDR3 size: 14 residues. CDR3 loop: CASSSTTLGGELFF. CDR3 DNA: TGCGCCAGCAGCTCAACCACACTCGGGGGGGAGCTGTTTTTT. Variable domain in full (rest from reference TRBV5-1 and TRBJ2-2): KAGVTQTPRYLIKTRGQQVTLSCSPISGHRSVSWYQQTPGQGLQFLFEYFSETQRNKGNFPGRFSGRQFSNSRSEMNVSTLELGDSALYLCASSSTTLGGELFFGEGSRLTVL.

V and J are TRBV11-3 and TRBJ1-6; D gene ambiguous. This CDR3 has 12 residues. Germline values: CDR1 SGHNT, CDR2 YENEEA. The ends were cut back, 4 bases at V and 7 bases at J, with 5 bases in the middle. CDR3 loop: CASSSPNSPLHF. The CDR3 nucleotides are TGTGCCAGCAGCTCCCCGAATTCACCCCTCCACTTT.

The chain carries TRBV9 and TRBJ2-7, with D perhaps TRBD2 (6 bases). From germline, CDR1 is SGDLS and CDR2 YYNGEE. The CDR3 covers 15 residues. V lost 0 bases and J lost 1, with 11 bases in between. The chain's CDR3 is CASSVVRERSYEQYF. The CDR3 coding sequence is TGTGCCAGCAGCGTAGTCCGGGAGAGGTCCTACGAGCAGTACTTC.

This clone was seen a handful of times. Here the CDR3 reads CASSPPALAPDADEQFF. CDR3 bases: TGTGCCAGCAGCCCGCCAGCACTAGCGCCCGATGCGGATGAGCAGTTCTTC. The J gene is TRBJ2-1, the V gene TRBV7-9, with 7 bases lining up with TRBD2. This CDR3 region has 17 residues. Germline V gene lookup returns CDR1 SEHNR and CDR2 FQNEAQ (reference sequence). V was pared by 5 bases and J by 8 bases, with 18 bases of the junction left unmatched.

Concerning this clone itself: Other DNA sequences in the same sample also yield this CDR3. J is TRBJ2-7 and V is TRBV11-2; no reliable D call. The CDR3 spans 13 residues. V dropped 1 base and J dropped 3 bases, with 7 bases sitting between them. Germline V gene lookup returns CDR1 SGHAT and CDR2 FQNNGV. The CDR3 DNA reads TGTGCCAGCAGCTTAGCAGGAAACTACGAGCAGTACTTC. It yields the protein CASSLAGNYEQYF.

The J gene is TRBJ1-5, the V gene TRBV7-9; a weak D match, TRBD1 (6 bases). Trimming shortened V by 7 bases and J by 6 bases, and 19 bases separated the two germline ends. The CDR3 has 15 residues. Germline V CDR1 and CDR2: SEHNR, FQNEAQ (reference sequence). CDR3 sequence: CASTGEGGASQPQHF. CDR3 in DNA: TGTGCCAGCACGGGGGAAGGGGGGGCGAGTCAGCCCCAGCATTTT.

This chain connects TRBV27 to TRBJ2-1, with 12 bases aligning to TRBD2. Trimming at V came to 8 bases and at J to 8 bases, leaving 7 bases not matched to a gene. Germline CDR1 and CDR2: MNHEY and SMNVEV (reference sequence). CDR3 length: 14 residues. CDR3: CASHGLAGIHEQFF. CDR3 nucleotide sequence: TGTGCCAGCCATGGACTAGCGGGAATCCATGAGCAGTTCTTC.

The chain has TRBV5-1 and TRBJ1-5; 10 bases are a match to TRBD1. Per the germline V gene, CDR1 is SGHRS and CDR2 is YFSETQ. The CDR3 spans 13 residues. Trimming took 9 bases from V and 7 from J; bases not matched to a gene: 7. This chain's CDR3 is CATTTGGGQPQHF. In nucleotides, the CDR3 is TGCGCCACAACGACAGGGGGCGGCCAGCCCCAGCATTTT.

The gene calls are TRBV9 and TRBJ2-1, with 10 nucleotides matching TRBD2. The CDR3 length is 16 residues. J lost 6 bases, V lost 3 bases, and 9 bases had no gene match. Germline CDR1 reads SGDLS; CDR2 reads YYNGEE. CDR3 sequence: CASSASGSMVPNEQFF. The CDR3, as DNA: TGTGCCAGCAGCGCTAGCGGGAGTATGGTACCCAATGAGCAGTTCTTC.